This entry concerns a single T cell receptor (beta chain). Antigen unknown. Some clones are missing from TCRdb's copy, which holds only in-frame ones; the method was immunoSEQ multiplex PCR. Of fewer than 110,000 clones in the sample, about 90% were seen once. This entry is derived from a study of T cell responses to AZD1222 COVID-19 vaccine. Study results and caveats: Mapped onto spike, vaccine-associated CD4 TCRs spanned it and were dominant at 160-218 and 743-854.

Germline loops: CDR1 KGHSH, CDR2 LQKENI. This CDR3 contains 12 residues. Deletions cut 4 bases from V and 4 bases from J, with 5 bases between. The sequences come from peripheral blood, collected on day 0 of AZD1222 vaccination. V gene TRBV18 combines with J gene TRBJ1-5; D is unresolved. This clonotype was sampled from an adult in good health. The CDR3 region is CASSHDNQPQHF. For the CDR3, the DNA is TGTGCCAGCTCACATGATAATCAGCCCCAGCATTTT. Full variable domain (remainder filled in from reference TRBV18 and TRBJ1-5): NAGVMQNPRHLVRRRGQEARLRCSPMKGHSHVYWYRQLPEEGLKFMVYLQKENIIDESGMPKERFSAEFPKEGPSILRIQQVVRGDSAAYFCASSHDNQPQHFGDGTRLSIL.